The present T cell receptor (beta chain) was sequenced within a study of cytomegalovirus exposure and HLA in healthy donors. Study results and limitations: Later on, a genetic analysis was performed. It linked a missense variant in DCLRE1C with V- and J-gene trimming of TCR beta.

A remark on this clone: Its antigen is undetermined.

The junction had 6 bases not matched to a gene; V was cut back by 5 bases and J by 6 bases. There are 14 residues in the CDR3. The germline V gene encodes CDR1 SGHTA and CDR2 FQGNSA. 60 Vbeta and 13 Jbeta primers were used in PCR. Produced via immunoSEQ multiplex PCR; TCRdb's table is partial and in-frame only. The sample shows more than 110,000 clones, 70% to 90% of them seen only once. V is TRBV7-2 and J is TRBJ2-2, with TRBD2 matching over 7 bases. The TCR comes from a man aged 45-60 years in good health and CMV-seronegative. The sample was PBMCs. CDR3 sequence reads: CASSGSGRSGELFF. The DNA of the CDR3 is TGTGCCAGCAGCGGTAGCGGGCGATCCGGGGAGCTGTTTTTT.